This paragraph reports one T cell receptor beta chain. Its target is not known. The entry originates in a study of graft-versus-host responses after intestinal transplantation. Study-wide background: Transplantation in recipients was multivisceral, liver-intestinal, or isolated intestinal. For approximately three years after anti-thymocyte globulin induction, all recipients took tacrolimus and steroids. Study outcomes and limitations: Early post-transplant declines in HvG were associated with peak levels of circulating GvH clones.

Processing of graft tissue released intraepithelial and lamina propria lymphocytes. Assay used: immunoSEQ multiplex PCR; TCRdb lists only in-frame clones, some missing. Here the sample spans around 15,000 clones, about two thirds being singletons. The CDR3 has 16 amino acids. With V trimmed by 4 bases and J by 5 bases, 9 bases remained unmatched. Looked up from germline, CDR1 is SGDLS and CDR2 is YYNGEE. The chain is built from TRBV9 and TRBJ2-2; 9 nucleotides align to TRBD1. Sequencing used ileum tissue, obtained around 690 days after intestinal transplantation. The TCR was taken from a human patient who received an intestinal transplant, so some T cells may come from the graft donor. The CDR3 bases are TGTGCCAGCAGCCCCACCGGGACAGGGAGTACCGGGGAGCTGTTTTTT. It encodes CASSPTGTGSTGELFF.